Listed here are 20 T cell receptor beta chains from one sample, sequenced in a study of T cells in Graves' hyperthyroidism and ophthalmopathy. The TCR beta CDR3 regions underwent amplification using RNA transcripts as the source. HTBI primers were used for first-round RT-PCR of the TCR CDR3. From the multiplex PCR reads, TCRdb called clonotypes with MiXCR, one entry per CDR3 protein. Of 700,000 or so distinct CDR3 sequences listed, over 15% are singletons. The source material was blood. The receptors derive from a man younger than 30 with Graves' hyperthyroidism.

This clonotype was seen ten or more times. The CDR3 region is CSVGSVAGVGNTQYF. The CDR3 DNA reads as TGCAGCGTTGGGTCCGTAGCGGGAGTTGGAAATACGCAGTATTTT. The chain carries TRBV29-1 and TRBJ2-3; TRBD2 agrees at 9 bases. Germline CDR1 and CDR2: SQVTM and ANQGSEA. The CDR3 contains 15 residues. V was pared by 4 bases and J by 7 bases, with 12 bases of the junction left unmatched.

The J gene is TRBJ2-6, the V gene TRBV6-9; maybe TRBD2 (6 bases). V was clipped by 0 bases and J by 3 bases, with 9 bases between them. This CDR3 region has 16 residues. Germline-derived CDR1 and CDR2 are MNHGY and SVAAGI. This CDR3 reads CASSYSRGGGANVLTF. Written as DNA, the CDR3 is TGTGCCAGCAGTTATTCGCGGGGTGGTGGGGCCAACGTCCTGACTTTC.

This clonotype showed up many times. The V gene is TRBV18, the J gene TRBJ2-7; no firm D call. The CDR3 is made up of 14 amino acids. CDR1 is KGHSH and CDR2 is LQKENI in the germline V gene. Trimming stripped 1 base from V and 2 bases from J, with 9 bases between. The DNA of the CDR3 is TGTGCCAGCTCACCACGGTCCTTGGCCTACGAGCAGTACTTC. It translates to CASSPRSLAYEQYF.

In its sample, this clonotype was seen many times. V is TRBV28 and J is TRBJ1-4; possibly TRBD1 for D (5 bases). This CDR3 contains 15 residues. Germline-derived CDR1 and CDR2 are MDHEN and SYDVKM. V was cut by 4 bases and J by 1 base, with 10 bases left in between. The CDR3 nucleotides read TGTGCCAGCAGTTCTCAGGGCGGAACTAATGAAAAACTGTTTTTT. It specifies CASSSQGGTNEKLFF. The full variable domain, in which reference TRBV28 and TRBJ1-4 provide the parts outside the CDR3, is DVKVTQSSRYLVKRTGEKVFLECVQDMDHENMFWYRQDPGLGLRLIYFSYDVKMKEKGDIPEGYSVSREKKERFSLILESASTNQTSMYLCASSSQGGTNEKLFFGSGTQLSVL.

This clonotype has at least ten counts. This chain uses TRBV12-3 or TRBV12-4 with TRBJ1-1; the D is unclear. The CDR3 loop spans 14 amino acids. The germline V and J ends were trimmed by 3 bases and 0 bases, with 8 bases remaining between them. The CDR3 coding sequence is TGTGCCAGCAGTTTCAGCCCTGTGAACACTGAAGCTTTCTTT. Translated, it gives CASSFSPVNTEAFF.

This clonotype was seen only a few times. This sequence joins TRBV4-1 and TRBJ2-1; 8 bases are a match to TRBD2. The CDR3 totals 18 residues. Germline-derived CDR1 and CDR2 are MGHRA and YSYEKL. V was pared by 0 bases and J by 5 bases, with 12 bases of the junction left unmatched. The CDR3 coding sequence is TGCGCCAGCAGCCAAGATTGTTCGGAGCGGGAGACGAACAATGAGCAGTTCTTC. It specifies CASSQDCSERETNNEQFF.

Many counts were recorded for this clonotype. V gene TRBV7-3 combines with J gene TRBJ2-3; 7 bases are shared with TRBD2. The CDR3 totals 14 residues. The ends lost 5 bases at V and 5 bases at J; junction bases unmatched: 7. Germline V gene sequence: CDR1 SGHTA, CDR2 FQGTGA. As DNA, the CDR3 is TGTGCCAGCAGCCCGGGGGGAGCGGTAGATACGCAGTATTTT. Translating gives CASSPGGAVDTQYF.

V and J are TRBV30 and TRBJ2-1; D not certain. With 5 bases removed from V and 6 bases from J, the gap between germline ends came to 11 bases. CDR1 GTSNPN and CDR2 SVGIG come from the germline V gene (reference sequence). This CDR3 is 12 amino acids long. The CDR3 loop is CAWGFTANEQFF. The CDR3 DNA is TGTGCCTGGGGTTTTACCGCCAATGAGCAGTTCTTC.

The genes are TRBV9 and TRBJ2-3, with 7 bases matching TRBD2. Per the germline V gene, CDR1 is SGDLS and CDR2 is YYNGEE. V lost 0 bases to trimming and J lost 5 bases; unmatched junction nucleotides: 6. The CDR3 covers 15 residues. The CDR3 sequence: CASSVGAGVGDTQYF. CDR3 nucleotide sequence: TGTGCCAGCAGCGTAGGGGCGGGAGTGGGAGATACGCAGTATTTT.

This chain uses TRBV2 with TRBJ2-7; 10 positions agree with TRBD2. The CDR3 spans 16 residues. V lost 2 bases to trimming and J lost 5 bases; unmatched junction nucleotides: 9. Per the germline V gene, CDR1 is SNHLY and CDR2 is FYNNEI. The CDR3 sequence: CASSERSGRAPHEQYF. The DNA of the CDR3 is TGTGCCAGCAGTGAACGCAGCGGGAGGGCCCCCCACGAGCAGTACTTC.

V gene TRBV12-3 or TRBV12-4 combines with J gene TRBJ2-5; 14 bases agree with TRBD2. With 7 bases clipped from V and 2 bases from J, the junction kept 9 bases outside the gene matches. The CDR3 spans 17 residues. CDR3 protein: CASTIFRLAGGQETQYF. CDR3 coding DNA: TGTGCCAGCACCATATTTCGACTAGCGGGAGGGCAAGAGACCCAGTACTTC.

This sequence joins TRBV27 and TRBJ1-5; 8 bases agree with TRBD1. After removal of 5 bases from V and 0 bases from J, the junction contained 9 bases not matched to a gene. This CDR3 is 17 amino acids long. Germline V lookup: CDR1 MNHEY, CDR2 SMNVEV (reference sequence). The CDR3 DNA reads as TGTGCCAGCAGTCACACTAGGACAGGGAATAGCAATCAGCCCCAGCATTTT. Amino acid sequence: CASSHTRTGNSNQPQHF.

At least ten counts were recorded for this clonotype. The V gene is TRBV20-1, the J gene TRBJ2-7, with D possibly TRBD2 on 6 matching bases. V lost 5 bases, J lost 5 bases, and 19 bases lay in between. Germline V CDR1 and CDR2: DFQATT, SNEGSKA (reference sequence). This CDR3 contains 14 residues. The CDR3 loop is CSAGLLGGLNEQYF. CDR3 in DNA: TGCAGTGCTGGACTATTGGGGGGATTGAACGAGCAGTACTTC.

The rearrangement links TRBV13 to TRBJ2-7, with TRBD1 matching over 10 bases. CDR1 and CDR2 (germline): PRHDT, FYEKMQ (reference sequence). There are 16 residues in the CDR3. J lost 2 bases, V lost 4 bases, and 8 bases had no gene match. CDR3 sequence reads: CASSSHTGTGAYEQYF. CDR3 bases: TGTGCCAGCAGCTCGCACACCGGGACAGGGGCCTACGAGCAGTACTTC. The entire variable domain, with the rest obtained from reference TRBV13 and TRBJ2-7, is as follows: AAGVIQSPRHLIKEKRETATLKCYPIPRHDTVYWYQQGPGQDPQFLISFYEKMQSDKGSIPDRFSAQQFSDYHSELNMSSLELGDSALYFCASSSHTGTGAYEQYFGPGTRLTVT.

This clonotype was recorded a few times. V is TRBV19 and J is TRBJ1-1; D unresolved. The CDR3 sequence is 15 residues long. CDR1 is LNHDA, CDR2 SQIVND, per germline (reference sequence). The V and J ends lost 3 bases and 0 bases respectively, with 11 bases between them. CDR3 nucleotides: TGTGCCAGTAGTATTTTGGGCAGCATGAACACTGAAGCTTTCTTT. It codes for CASSILGSMNTEAFF.

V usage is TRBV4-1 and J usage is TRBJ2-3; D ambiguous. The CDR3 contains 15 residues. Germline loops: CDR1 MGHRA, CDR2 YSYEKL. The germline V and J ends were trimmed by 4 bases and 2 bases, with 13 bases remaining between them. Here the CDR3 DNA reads TGCGCCAGCAGCCCCGTATCCGGACCCACAGATACGCAGTATTTT. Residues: CASSPVSGPTDTQYF.

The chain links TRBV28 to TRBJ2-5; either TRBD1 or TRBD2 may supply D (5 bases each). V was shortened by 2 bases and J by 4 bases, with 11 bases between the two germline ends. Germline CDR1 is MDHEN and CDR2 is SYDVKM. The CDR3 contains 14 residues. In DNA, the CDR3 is TGTGCCAGCAGTTTAGGGGGTATGTCAGAGACCCAGTACTTC. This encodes CASSLGGMSETQYF.

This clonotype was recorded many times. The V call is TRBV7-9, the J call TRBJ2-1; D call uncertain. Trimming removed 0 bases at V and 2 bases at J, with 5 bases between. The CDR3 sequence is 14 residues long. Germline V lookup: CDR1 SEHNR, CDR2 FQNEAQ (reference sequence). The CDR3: CASSLASPYNEQFF. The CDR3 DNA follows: TGTGCCAGCAGCTTAGCCTCACCCTACAATGAGCAGTTCTTC.

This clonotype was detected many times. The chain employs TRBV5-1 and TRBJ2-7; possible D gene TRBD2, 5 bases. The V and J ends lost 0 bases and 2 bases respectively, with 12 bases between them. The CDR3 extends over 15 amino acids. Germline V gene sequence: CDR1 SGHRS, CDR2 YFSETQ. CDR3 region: CASSLAGMGTYEQYF. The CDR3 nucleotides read TGCGCCAGCAGCTTGGCCGGGATGGGCACCTACGAGCAGTACTTC.

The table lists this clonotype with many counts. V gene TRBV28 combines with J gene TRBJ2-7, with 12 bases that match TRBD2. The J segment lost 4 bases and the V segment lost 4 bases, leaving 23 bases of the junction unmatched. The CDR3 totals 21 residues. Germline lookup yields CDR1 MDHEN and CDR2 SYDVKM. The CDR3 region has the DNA TGTGCCAGCAGTTCCTCCTCTCATACATCAGGAAGGACTAGCGGGAATTACGAGCAGTACTTC. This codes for CASSSSSHTSGRTSGNYEQYF.